The sample holds a few counts of the clone carrying this TCR beta chain. Trimming pared 3 bases from V and 0 bases from J, leaving 6 bases between. The CDR3 extends over 14 amino acids. Germline assignment: CDR1 KGHSH and CDR2 LQKENI. The data were taken from a study of cytomegalovirus exposure and HLA in healthy donors. PCR employed 60 Vbeta and 13 Jbeta primers. Sequenced by immunoSEQ multiplex PCR; TCRdb stores in-frame clones only, minus some. The sample includes 200,000 to 250,000 clones, approximately 78% of them seen just once. The sample consisted of PBMCs. This TCR came from a woman aged 40 to 50 in good health and CMV-seronegative. The V call is TRBV18, the J call TRBJ1-5; no firm D call. The CDR3 nucleotides read TGTGCCAGCTCACCCAGGCATAGCAATCAGCCCCAGCATTTT. Amino acid sequence: CASSPRHSNQPQHF.